One sample yielded the 31 T cell receptor beta chains listed below, sequenced in a study of blood T cells in healthy people across ages. Combining a sample-barcoded 5' primer with a J-beta primer mix, a second PCR ran for roughly 7 to 12 cycles. TCRdb reanalysed the 5' RACE reads using MiXCR and keeps one entry per CDR3 protein. The table has about 780,000 distinct CDR3 sequences, about half seen once. Sequencing was carried out using blood. The receptors were sampled from an older man in good health.

The sample holds a few counts of this clonotype. The chain uses TRBV6-6 and TRBJ2-5, with D tentatively TRBD1 (6 bases). The better agreement between TRBJ2-7 and the DNA end casts doubt on the J call. CDR1 is MNHNY and CDR2 is SVGAGI in the germline V gene (reference sequence). CDR3 length: 13 amino acids. CDR3 bases: TGTGCCAGCAGGGTACAGGGAACCTACGAGCAGTACTTC. Its protein is CASRVQGTYEQYF.

The CDR3: CASGGQGSHEQFF. The DNA for the CDR3 is TGTGCCAGCGGCGGACAGGGTAGCCATGAGCAGTTCTTC. The chain has TRBV25-1 and TRBJ2-1; 8 bases match TRBD1. This CDR3 comprises 13 residues. CDR1 and CDR2 from the germline V gene are MGHDK and SYGVNS. Trimming removed 8 bases from V and 8 bases from J; junction bases left unmatched: 8.

V is TRBV6-6 and J is TRBJ1-5; D unclear. The ends were cut back, 2 bases at V and 0 bases at J, with 14 bases in the middle. The CDR3 runs to 17 residues. Germline CDR1 and CDR2: MNHNY and SVGAGI (reference sequence). CDR3 residues: CASSYGFSVYSNQPQHF. The CDR3 DNA follows: TGTGCCAGCAGTTACGGCTTTAGTGTGTATAGCAATCAGCCCCAGCATTTT.

This clonotype was found once. One end of the junction does not line up with germline, which may come from a read error. This chain uses TRBV18 with TRBJ2-7; the match to TRBD1 covers 8 bases. The CDR3 consists of 14 residues. Germline CDR1 KGHSH, CDR2 LQKENI. The CDR3 DNA follows: TGTGCCAGCTCGCCACAGACAGGGGAACACGAGCAGTACTTC. This gives the protein CASSPQTGEHEQYF.

The gene calls are TRBV2 and TRBJ2-5; no definite D call. Germline-derived CDR1 and CDR2 are SNHLY and FYNNEI. V lost 2 bases and J 0 bases, leaving 4 bases between the germline ends. The CDR3 loop spans 13 amino acids. The CDR3 DNA reads TGTGCCAGCAGTGAAACGAACCAAGAGACCCAGTACTTC. Translated: CASSETNQETQYF. Variable domain in full (rest from reference TRBV2 and TRBJ2-5): EPEVTQTPSHQVTQMGQEVILRCVPISNHLYFYWYRQILGQKVEFLVSFYNNEISEKSEIFDDQFSVERPDGSNFTLKIRSTKLEDSAMYFCASSETNQETQYFGPGTRLLVL.

This clonotype was counted once. This chain joins TRBV20-1 and TRBJ2-7, with 7 positions matching TRBD1. Germline V gene data show CDR1 as DFQATT and CDR2 as SNEGSKA (reference sequence). Trimming cost V 1 base and J 1 base; bases outside gene matches: 4. This CDR3 comprises 14 residues. The CDR3 sequence: CSARGTGTSYEQYF. The DNA for the CDR3 is TGCAGTGCTAGAGGGACAGGAACTTCCTACGAGCAGTACTTC.

This chain uses TRBV4-2 with TRBJ2-3; 9 bases align to TRBD2. V trimming: 3 bases; J trimming: 2 bases; junction bases outside the gene matches: 3. Germline loops: CDR1 LGHNA, CDR2 YNFKEQ. The CDR3 runs 15 residues. The CDR3: CASSHPGLATDTQYF. The CDR3 DNA sequence: TGTGCCAGCAGCCATCCGGGACTAGCCACAGATACGCAGTATTTT.

The chain joins TRBV6-5 to TRBJ2-1, with 9 bases matching TRBD2. V dropped 2 bases and J dropped 8; count of bases not matched to a gene: 7. CDR1 MNHEY and CDR2 SVGAGI come from the germline V gene. This CDR3 is 15 amino acids long. CDR3 in amino acids: CASSYGTSRMYEQFF. The CDR3 nucleotides are TGTGCCAGCAGTTACGGGACTAGCAGGATGTATGAGCAGTTCTTC.

Of note for this clonotype: One end of the junction fails to match germline, which may point to a read error. The chain has TRBV20-1 and TRBJ2-3; TRBD2 might be the D (5 bases). Per germline, CDR1 DFQATT and CDR2 SNEGSKA (reference sequence). CDR3 length equals 16 residues. CDR3 coding DNA: TGCAGTGCTAGAGAGCCCTATCGGGATTTCACAGATACGCAGTTTTTT. This sequence encodes CSAREPYRDFTDTQFF.

This clonotype was seen at least ten times. The chain combines TRBV6-2 or TRBV6-3 with TRBJ2-2, with D uncertain. CDR1 and CDR2 (germline): MNHEY, SVGEGT. There are 13 residues in the CDR3. Trimming cost V 5 bases and J 2 bases, with 6 bases left between them. In DNA form, the CDR3 reads TGTGCCAGCAGTGATTATAACACCGGGGAGCTGTTTTTT. It yields the protein CASSDYNTGELFF.

The CDR3 loop reads CASSFSYRINEQFF. The CDR3 DNA is TGTGCCAGCAGCTTTAGTTACAGGATCAATGAGCAGTTCTTC. The chain is built from TRBV11-3 and TRBJ2-1; possibly TRBD1 for D (5 bases). Germline-derived CDR1 and CDR2 are SGHNT and YENEEA. The CDR3 covers 14 residues. The germline V and J ends were trimmed by 3 bases and 6 bases, with 12 bases remaining between them.

The sample holds many counts of this clonotype. V gene TRBV7-9 combines with J gene TRBJ2-7; D uncertain. V lost 3 bases to trimming and J lost 2 bases, with 11 bases between them. This CDR3 contains 14 residues. Germline V gene lookup returns CDR1 SEHNR and CDR2 FQNEAQ (reference sequence). Here the CDR3 reads CASSFGGQAYEQYF. Here the CDR3 DNA reads TGTGCCAGCAGCTTCGGTGGGCAGGCCTACGAGCAGTACTTC.

The V and J genes are TRBV12-3 or TRBV12-4 and TRBJ2-1, with 9 bases fitting TRBD2. J lost 9 bases, V lost 1 base, and 7 bases had no gene match. The CDR3 extends over 15 amino acids. The CDR3 here is CASSLVAGGNSEQFF. The CDR3 bases are TGTGCCAGCAGTTTAGTTGCGGGAGGGAACAGTGAGCAGTTCTTC.

The rearrangement links TRBV5-1 to TRBJ2-7; possibly TRBD2 for D (6 bases). The germline V and J ends were trimmed by 0 bases and 2 bases, with 18 bases remaining between them. Per the germline V gene, CDR1 is SGHRS and CDR2 is YFSETQ. CDR3 size: 17 residues. CDR3 in DNA: TGCGCCAGCAGCTTGGGGTTGATCGGAGGGGTAGCCTACGAGCAGTACTTC. Its protein product is CASSLGLIGGVAYEQYF.

The chain joins TRBV5-1 to TRBJ1-2; D gene unclear. Germline assignment: CDR1 SGHRS and CDR2 YFSETQ. Trimming shortened V by 0 bases and J by 6 bases, and 12 bases separated the two germline ends. The CDR3 runs 14 residues. DNA for the CDR3: TGCGCCAGCAGCTTGGCCGGGGTCTTGGATGGCTACACCTTC. As protein: CASSLAGVLDGYTF.

This clonotype was observed a few times. A clone one base away is much larger, so this may be a read error. The chain uses TRBV28 and TRBJ2-5; D could derive from TRBD1 or TRBD2 (5 bases each). Germline CDR1 is MDHEN and CDR2 is SYDVKM. With 5 bases removed from V and 4 bases from J, the gap between germline ends came to 14 bases. The length of the CDR3 is 14 residues. The CDR3 nucleotides read TGTGCCAGCAGTGTGAGGGGATCGAGAGAGACCCAGTACTTC. The encoded protein is CASSVRGSRETQYF.

The genes are TRBV10-2 and TRBJ2-5, with TRBD1 as a possible D gene (6 bases). The DNA end is more similar to TRBJ2-7, so the J call may be wrong. This CDR3 comprises 14 residues. The V gene's germline CDR1 is WSHSY and CDR2 SAAADI. The CDR3 DNA is TGCGCCAGCAGTGAGTCGAACAGGGTCGACGAGCAGTACTTC. This translates into CASSESNRVDEQYF.

Of note for this clonotype: Germline is not matched at one junction end, which may reflect a read error. V usage is TRBV29-1 and J usage is TRBJ2-6; D could derive from TRBD1 or TRBD2 (5 bases each). The CDR3 length is 14 residues. The germline V gene encodes CDR1 SQVTM and CDR2 ANQGSEA. The DNA of the CDR3 is TGCAGCGTTGAAAAGGGACCTGGGGCCAACGTCCCGACTTTC. It translates to CSVEKGPGANVPTF.

The rearrangement uses TRBV20-1 and TRBJ2-1, with 10 nucleotides matching TRBD2. The end of the DNA is better explained by TRBJ2-7, so the J call may be wrong. The CDR3 totals 14 residues. Germline V lookup: CDR1 DFQATT, CDR2 SNEGSKA (reference sequence). Written as DNA, the CDR3 is TGCAGTGCTAGAGAGGAAGAACTAGCGGGAGAGCAGTACTTC. It yields the protein CSAREEELAGEQYF.

The chain is built from TRBV6-5 and TRBJ2-1; D assignment may be TRBD1 or TRBD2 (5 bases each). V shed 7 bases and J shed 12 bases, with 19 bases lying between them. The CDR3 totals 13 residues. In germline, CDR1 is MNHEY, CDR2 SVGAGI. CDR3 residues: CASTSDRGDGQFF. The CDR3 bases are TGTGCCAGCACCTCCGACCGGGGCGATGGGCAGTTCTTC.

This clonotype appeared a few times. The chain carries TRBV10-3 and TRBJ2-1, with 7 bases that match TRBD2. Germline V CDR1 and CDR2: ENHRY, SYGVKD. This CDR3 is built from 16 residues. V trimming: 4 bases; J trimming: 0 bases; junction bases outside the gene matches: 6. CDR3 in amino acids: CAISASGASSYNEQFF. Here the CDR3 DNA reads TGTGCCATCAGTGCTAGCGGAGCAAGCTCCTACAATGAGCAGTTCTTC.

The sample holds a few counts of this clonotype. V and J are TRBV20-1 and TRBJ1-6; D remains unclear. Trimming cost V 6 bases and J 5 bases, with 8 bases left between them. This CDR3 is built from 12 residues. CDR1 DFQATT and CDR2 SNEGSKA come from the germline V gene (reference sequence). CDR3 in amino acids: CSARTDNSPLHF. The DNA of the CDR3 is TGCAGTGCCAGGACGGATAATTCACCCCTCCACTTT.

This clonotype was counted many times. With a much larger clone just one base away, this may be a read error. This chain links TRBV7-9 with TRBJ2-7; TRBD1 might be the D (6 bases). Trimming shortened V by 5 bases and J by 6 bases, and 17 bases separated the two germline ends. In germline, CDR1 is SEHNR, CDR2 FQNEAQ (reference sequence). The CDR3 runs to 14 residues. CDR3 in amino acids: CASSVGRWDTEQYF. CDR3 bases: TGTGCCAGCAGCGTAGGTCGTTGGGACACCGAGCAGTACTTC.

The rearrangement links TRBV7-3 to TRBJ2-7; D remains ambiguous. With 0 bases removed from V and 1 base from J, the gap between germline ends came to 7 bases. The CDR3 length is 14 residues. From germline, CDR1 is SGHTA and CDR2 FQGTGA. The CDR3: CASSLTGWSYEQYF. In DNA form, the CDR3 reads TGTGCCAGCAGCTTAACAGGGTGGTCCTACGAGCAGTACTTC.

This clonotype appeared many times. The chain combines TRBV2 with TRBJ2-7; D not resolved. CDR3 length: 13 residues. Germline values: CDR1 SNHLY, CDR2 FYNNEI. The V end was cut by 2 bases, the J end by 1 base, with 6 bases between. CDR3 residues: CASSERRSYEQYF. CDR3 DNA: TGTGCCAGCAGTGAACGCAGATCCTACGAGCAGTACTTC.

A few counts support this clonotype. The chain employs TRBV5-1 and TRBJ2-3, with 9 nucleotides matching TRBD1. The germline gives CDR1 SGHRS, CDR2 YFSETQ. V was pared by 0 bases and J by 0 bases, with 2 bases of the junction left unmatched. The CDR3 extends over 16 amino acids. In DNA, the CDR3 is TGCGCCAGCAGCTTGGAGGGACAGGGAAGCACAGATACGCAGTATTTT. This translates into CASSLEGQGSTDTQYF.

As to this clonotype: The junction departs from germline at one end; a sequencing error may be responsible. The J gene is TRBJ2-4, the V gene TRBV27; D might be TRBD1 or TRBD2, each matching 5 bases. Judging by the DNA end, TRBJ2-5 fits better; the J call may be wrong. CDR1 is MNHEY, CDR2 SMNVEV, per germline (reference sequence). The CDR3 has 15 residues. The CDR3 loop is CTSSPFRDGQETQYF. The DNA for the CDR3 is TGTACCAGCAGTCCATTTAGGGACGGCCAAGAGACCCAGTACTTC.

This chain connects TRBV27 to TRBJ1-1; the D gene is possibly TRBD1 (5 bases). This CDR3 has 17 residues. Trimming removed 3 bases from V and 5 bases from J, with 22 bases in between. Germline values: CDR1 MNHEY, CDR2 SMNVEV (reference sequence). The CDR3 DNA is TGTGCCAGCAGTTTTGCGACAGAAAAGCGGTGGAATACTGAAGCTTTCTTT. Its translation: CASSFATEKRWNTEAFF.

The genes are TRBV7-8 and TRBJ1-2, with D possibly being TRBD1 (5 bases). The CDR3 is made up of 14 amino acids. Germline V lookup: CDR1 SGHVS, CDR2 FQNEAQ. Deletions cut 4 bases from V and 6 bases from J, with 15 bases between. CDR3 in amino acids: CASSSRGGEHGYTF. The DNA of the CDR3 is TGTGCCAGCAGCTCGCGGGGGGGGGAGCATGGCTACACCTTC.

The rearrangement joins TRBV20-1 to TRBJ2-1, with D unclear. V lost 6 bases to trimming and J lost 6 bases, with 12 bases between them. Germline CDR1 DFQATT, CDR2 SNEGSKA (reference sequence). The CDR3 contains 12 residues. The CDR3 nucleotides are TGCAGTGCCTACCTCCCCGGCAATGAGCAGTTCTTC. Translating gives CSAYLPGNEQFF.

The sample holds a few counts of this clonotype. The chain combines TRBV30 with TRBJ2-4, with D possibly TRBD2 on 6 matching bases. V was trimmed by 0 bases and J by 13 bases, leaving 16 bases between them. CDR1 and CDR2 (germline): GTSNPN, SVGIG (reference sequence). The CDR3 has 13 residues. CDR3 nucleotides: TGTGCCTGGAGTGTGGAGCGGGTGGGGGAGCAGTACTTC. Its protein is CAWSVERVGEQYF.